This TCR beta chain was captured in a study of shared clonotypes between healthy human individuals (dated by TCRdb to 2019 to 2021). The study in broad terms: The cohort included a few men and a couple of women between 18 and 49 years of age. Per donor, three plates each were used for CD4 naive and CD4 memory, two for CD8 naive, and one for CD8 memory. Blood TCR repertoires of a handful of healthy adults were deeply sequenced to estimate repertoire size and the extent of clonotype sharing between individuals. Libraries were prepared and TCR repertoires were sequenced by different laboratories using diverse techniques, in order to increase sequencing depth and limit assay-specific biases. Between about 0.85 and 10 billion PBMCs per donor were obtained by leukapheresis.

Using the deep immunoSEQ assay, multiplex PCR amplified TCR CDR3 regions from genomic DNA. Extracted genomic DNA from each cell subset was distributed evenly across all wells of several immunoSEQ 96-well plates, and each plate was treated as a replicate. Each replicate PCR for sorted subsets received around 200 ng genomic DNA, equal to roughly 33,000 T cell genomes. Purified libraries were measured with a Qubit 3.0 fluorometer, size-checked on a Bioanalyzer 2100, and measured again with the KAPA Library Quantification kit. Every immunoSEQ 96-well plate was sequenced on a separate single-read 150-cycle Illumina NextSeq 550 flow cell. The published analysis was carried out like this. Because the immunoSEQ output held only junctional sequences and lacked quality scores, the filtering could not match the filtering applied to full-length reads. To assign V/J genes and CDR3, sequences were annotated against IMGT germline references using PyIR, a Python wrapper for IgBLAST v1.9. Reads were filtered out if the reads had weak V/J assignments (E-value above 1e-6), no CDR3, stop codons, out-of-frame junctions, or ambiguous translated residues. V3J clonotypes were defined by identical inferred V gene, J gene, and CDR3 amino acid sequence. To compute the percentage overlap between repertoires, the number of shared unique clonotypes was divided by the size of the smaller repertoire. RTK rarefaction, the Chao1 estimator, and Recon v2.1 estimates of unobserved clonotypes were used to assess repertoire richness. OLGA was used to compute generation probabilities for all TCRbeta clonotypes that the gDNA method yielded from four donors. TCRdb retrieved this table from immuneACCESS and kept in-frame rearrangements only. Not all clones are present; in checked studies, unresolved V genes account for under half, and no reason is known for the remainder. V and J calls and clone size follow that table, whereas D and trimming were derived from the DNA. Counted in this sample were just under 350,000 clones; 73% of them appeared once. More than 9% of the sample is taken by the ten largest.

Study-level results and caveats: Rarefaction of sorted-subset datasets indicated incomplete sequencing despite the large sequencing depth. Because the study included a small number of donors, the genetic and exposure-history diversity represented was limited. Only blood was sampled, and tissue TCR repertoires likely differ from those in blood. Naive subsets generally had larger estimated clonotype richness than memory subsets. About 5% of naive CD4, 3.5% of naive CD8, approximately 2% of memory CD4, and 0.4% of memory CD8 clonotypes were shared across several donors. Clonotypes shared by all four sorted-subset donors showed higher generation probabilities than non-shared clonotypes. Based on pairwise subsampling, the degree of clonotype sharing among donors was expected to be affected by sequencing depth.

The donors were healthy, HIV-negative adults with no recently reported acute infections or vaccinations. All donors were Caucasian adults living in Nashville, Tennessee, USA. CD4+ T cells were enriched by magnetic negative selection; naive cells were then positively selected on CD45RA, and the negative fraction formed the memory subset. After blood collection by leukapheresis, PBMCs were isolated using Ficoll-Histopaque density gradient centrifugation and then cryopreserved in the vapor phase of liquid nitrogen. Purity and quantity of every magnetically sorted T cell population were checked by analytical flow cytometry. Each sorted fraction had its genomic DNA isolated and then quantified by UV absorbance on a Nanodrop 2000c. Turning to this clone: What antigen it recognizes has not been identified. Per-base qualities were not stored, and no clone one base away is much larger. The identical CDR3 is also encoded by other nucleotide sequences in the sample.

From cysteine to phenylalanine, the CDR3 is 15 amino acids long. Of the read, only the CDR3 DNA is kept; its 45 bases are in frame from base 1. V is shortened by 0 bases, J by 5 bases, and the region joining them spans 12 bases. Reading the germline V gene (reference sequence) gives CDR1 LNHNV and CDR2 YYDKDF. This sequence originates from a young man in good health. Sequenced sample: memory CD4+ T cells sorted from blood. The sample's cell subset or site, from its label and the paper: CD45RA-negative fraction. Rearrangement joined TRBV15 to TRBJ2-3; the D gene is perhaps TRBD2, on 7 matching bases. The nucleotides read TGTGCCACCAGCAGAGAAGGGGGGGCTGGAGATACGCAGTATTTT. Its protein product is CATSREGGAGDTQYF.